This entry lists 19 T cell receptor beta chains sequenced from one sample in a study of blood T cell repertoires in COVID-19. Assay: immunoSEQ multiplex PCR; the TCRdb copy retains only in-frame clones and omits some. This sample yields fewer than 140,000 clones, of which 71% are seen a single time; approximately 0.87% belongs to the top ten. Sequenced sample: peripheral blood. The receptors shown here come from a human donor with acute or convalescent COVID-19. The donor label of this sample is uncertain.

This clone was found many times. The chain employs TRBV5-6 and TRBJ2-1; 8 bases fit TRBD1. The J segment lost 3 bases and the V segment lost 1 base, leaving 3 bases of the junction unmatched. In germline, CDR1 is SGHDT, CDR2 YYEEEE. The CDR3 is made up of 15 amino acids. CDR3 sequence reads: CASSLSDRDYNEQFF. CDR3 DNA: TGTGCCAGCAGCTTGTCGGACAGGGACTACAATGAGCAGTTCTTC.

The chain employs TRBV24-1 and TRBJ2-5; perhaps TRBD2 as D (8 bases). With 3 bases removed from V and 0 bases from J, the gap between germline ends came to 19 bases. In germline, CDR1 is KGHDR, CDR2 SFDVKD. The CDR3 extends over 18 amino acids. The CDR3 is CATSDPTVGRGHQETQYF. The DNA for the CDR3 is TGTGCCACCAGTGATCCCACCGTCGGGAGGGGGCACCAAGAGACCCAGTACTTC.

The J gene is TRBJ1-4, the V gene TRBV14, with D hard to call. V was pared by 1 base and J by 11 bases, with 5 bases between. The CDR3 spans 11 residues. Looked up from germline, CDR1 is SGHDN and CDR2 is FVKESK. The CDR3 DNA reads TGTGCCAGCAGCCAAGGAGGGAAACTGTTTTTT. Its protein product is CASSQGGKLFF.

The J gene is TRBJ2-1, the V gene TRBV19; TRBD2 is a possible D gene (5 bases). Trimming took 4 bases from V and 6 from J, leaving 19 bases between them. Germline loops: CDR1 LNHDA, CDR2 SQIVND (reference sequence). The CDR3 contains 16 residues. Here the CDR3 DNA reads TGTGCCAGTAGTAGGGCCGACGGAGGTTCAACCAATGAGCAGTTCTTC. Its translation is CASSRADGGSTNEQFF. Combining the CDR3 with reference TRBV19 and TRBJ2-1 gives the whole variable domain DGGITQSPKYLFRKEGQNVTLSCEQNLNHDAMYWYRQDPGQGLRLIYYSQIVNDFQKGDIAEGYSVSREKKESFPLTVTSAQKNPTAFYLCASSRADGGSTNEQFFGPGTRLTVL.

J is TRBJ2-5 and V is TRBV7-9; 7 positions agree with TRBD1. The CDR3 extends over 14 amino acids. Germline CDR1 SEHNR, CDR2 FQNEAQ (reference sequence). Unmatched junction bases numbered 8, after V lost 5 bases and J lost 5 bases. The CDR3: CASSIGGQTETQYF. CDR3 DNA: TGTGCCAGCAGCATAGGGGGACAGACGGAGACCCAGTACTTC.

The CDR3 region has the DNA TGTGCCAGCAGTGAAGGCCGACTAGCGGGGGGCACCGGGGAGCTGTTTTTT. Encoded protein: CASSEGRLAGGTGELFF. The rearrangement links TRBV2 to TRBJ2-2; 13 bases agree with TRBD2. Germline V CDR1 and CDR2: SNHLY, FYNNEI. V lost 1 base and J lost 4; bases outside the gene matches: 3. The CDR3 loop spans 17 amino acids.

The V call is TRBV5-1, the J call TRBJ2-5; D ambiguous. Germline V lookup: CDR1 SGHRS, CDR2 YFSETQ. V gave up 4 bases and J gave up 1 base, with 11 bases separating them. This CDR3 is 14 amino acids long. CDR3 amino acids: CASSTGPRQETQYF. As DNA, the CDR3 is TGCGCCAGCAGCACCGGTCCTCGCCAAGAGACCCAGTACTTC.

This clone was counted a single time. CDR3 region: CASIDSTGLAGTLPGELFF. CDR3 nucleotides: TGTGCCAGCATCGATTCAACAGGGCTAGCGGGGACCCTACCCGGGGAGCTGTTTTTT. V usage is TRBV11-2 and J usage is TRBJ2-2; 9 positions match TRBD2. Trimming cost V 7 bases and J 6 bases; bases outside gene matches: 21. The germline gives CDR1 SGHAT, CDR2 FQNNGV. This CDR3 region has 19 residues.

The V gene is TRBV5-1, the J gene TRBJ2-2; TRBD1 matches at 7 bases. The germline gives CDR1 SGHRS, CDR2 YFSETQ. The CDR3 has 16 residues. The trim removed 0 bases at V and 0 bases at J, leaving 2 bases unmatched. In DNA, the CDR3 is TGCGCCAGCAGCTTGGAGGGGGCTACGAACACCGGGGAGCTGTTTTTT. This translates into CASSLEGATNTGELFF.

This rearrangement joins TRBV5-1 to TRBJ2-7, with a possible D match to TRBD1 (6 bases). There are 14 residues in the CDR3. The germline V and J ends were trimmed by 4 bases and 2 bases, with 13 bases remaining between them. The germline V gene encodes CDR1 SGHRS and CDR2 YFSETQ. CDR3 in DNA: TGCGCCAGCAGCGCCCAGACAGGTACCTACGAGCAGTACTTC. It yields the protein CASSAQTGTYEQYF.

By share, this clone counts as medium-sized. This rearrangement joins TRBV5-4 to TRBJ2-7; possible D gene TRBD1, 5 bases. This CDR3 is 13 amino acids long. Germline CDR1 is SGHNT and CDR2 is YYREEE (reference sequence). The V end lost 3 bases, the J end lost 1 base, and 8 bases lay between the germline ends. CDR3 nucleotides: TGTGCCAGCAGCTCCCAGGGTTCCTACGAGCAGTACTTC. Translation gives CASSSQGSYEQYF.

This chain joins TRBV7-2 and TRBJ2-7; D perhaps matches TRBD2 (6 bases). V was clipped by 3 bases and J by 2 bases, with 8 bases between them. This CDR3 contains 13 residues. In germline, CDR1 is SGHTA, CDR2 FQGNSA. The CDR3 sequence: CASSLRTTYEQYV. CDR3 nucleotides: TGTGCCAGCAGCTTGAGGACTACCTACGAGCAGTACGTC.

This clone came up once. This chain connects TRBV13 to TRBJ1-2; 8 bases match TRBD1. CDR1 is PRHDT and CDR2 is FYEKMQ in the germline V gene (reference sequence). Trimming removed 5 bases from V and 0 bases from J; junction bases left unmatched: 8. The CDR3 totals 16 residues. In DNA, the CDR3 is TGTGCCAGCAGCCCCCAGGGGGCGTTAGCTAACTATGGCTACACCTTC. Translated: CASSPQGALANYGYTF.

V usage is TRBV15 and J usage is TRBJ2-5, with TRBD2 matching over 9 bases. Germline CDR1 reads LNHNV; CDR2 reads YYDKDF (reference sequence). CDR3 size: 16 residues. V was clipped by 5 bases and J by 5 bases; unmatched bases: 12. Written as DNA, the CDR3 is TGTGCCACCAGCCGAACGGCGGGGGGGCTGTTGGAGACCCAGTACTTC. Amino acid sequence: CATSRTAGGLLETQYF.

The sample holds a few counts of this clone. The chain links TRBV18 to TRBJ2-7; D gene ambiguous. The CDR3 is 14 amino acids. Between the trimmed V and J ends, which lost 0 bases and 2 bases, there was a span of 8 bases. Germline V gene data show CDR1 as KGHSH and CDR2 as LQKENI. CDR3 protein: CASSPPGRTYEQYF. The CDR3 DNA reads as TGTGCCAGCTCACCACCGGGCCGAACCTACGAGCAGTACTTC.

This clone turned up a few times. This chain uses TRBV2 with TRBJ1-3; tentative D call: TRBD1 (5 bases). Germline assignment: CDR1 SNHLY and CDR2 FYNNEI. V dropped 3 bases and J dropped 3 bases, with 9 bases sitting between them. CDR3 length: 14 amino acids. The CDR3 DNA follows: TGTGCCAGCAGTGACAGGGTTGGTGGAAACACCATATATTTT. Translated, it gives CASSDRVGGNTIYF.

The J gene is TRBJ2-4, the V gene TRBV18; 9 nucleotides align to TRBD2. CDR1 and CDR2 from the germline V gene are KGHSH and LQKENI. The CDR3 runs to 16 residues. Unmatched junction bases numbered 3, after V lost 0 bases and J lost 3 bases. In DNA, the CDR3 is TGTGCCAGCTCACCACCGGCGGGGGGGCACAAAAACATTCAGTACTTC. Its protein product is CASSPPAGGHKNIQYF.

The chain employs TRBV29-1 and TRBJ2-1; possibly TRBD1 for D (5 bases). This CDR3 is built from 12 residues. The germline V gene has CDR1 SQVTM and CDR2 ANQGSEA. V lost 6 bases, J lost 2 bases, and 8 bases lay in between. For the CDR3, the DNA is TGCAGCGTCAGGGTCGCCTACAATGAGCAGTTCTTC. Amino acids: CSVRVAYNEQFF.

The rearrangement uses TRBV2 and TRBJ2-2; maybe TRBD2 (5 bases). The CDR3 totals 13 residues. CDR1 and CDR2 (germline): SNHLY, FYNNEI. V lost 9 bases and J 5 bases, leaving 13 bases between the germline ends. CDR3 sequence: CARDPEGTGELFF. The CDR3 region has the DNA TGTGCCAGAGACCCCGAGGGAACCGGGGAGCTGTTTTTT.